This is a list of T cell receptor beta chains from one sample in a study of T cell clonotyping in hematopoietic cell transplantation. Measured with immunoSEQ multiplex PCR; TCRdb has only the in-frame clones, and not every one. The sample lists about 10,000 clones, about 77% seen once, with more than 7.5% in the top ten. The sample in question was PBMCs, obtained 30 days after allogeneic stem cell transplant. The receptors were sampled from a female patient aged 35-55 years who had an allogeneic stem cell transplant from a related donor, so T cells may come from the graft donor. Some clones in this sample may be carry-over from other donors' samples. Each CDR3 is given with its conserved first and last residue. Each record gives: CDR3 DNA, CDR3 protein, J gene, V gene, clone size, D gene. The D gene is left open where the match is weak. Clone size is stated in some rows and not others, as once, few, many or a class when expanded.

CDR3nt: TGTGCCAGCAGCGGGAAGGCCGACTATGGCTACACCTTC
CDR3aa: CASSGKADYGYTF
j_gene: TRBJ1-2
v_gene: TRBV5-4
abundance: NA
d_gene: NA

CDR3nt: TGCGCCAGCAGCCAAGAGTCCCTCTATGGCTACACCTTC
CDR3aa: CASSQESLYGYTF
j_gene: TRBJ1-2
v_gene: TRBV4-3
abundance: NA
d_gene: NA

CDR3nt: TGTGCCAGCAGTGGGCAACTTAACACCGGGGAGCTGTTTTTT
CDR3aa: CASSGQLNTGELFF
j_gene: TRBJ2-2
v_gene: TRBV2
abundance: NA
d_gene: NA

CDR3nt: TGTGCCAGCAACCGGGACCAGCAAGAGACCCAGTACTTC
CDR3aa: CASNRDQQETQYF
j_gene: TRBJ2-5
v_gene: TRBV5-5
abundance: NA
d_gene: NA

CDR3nt: TGCGCCAGCAGCCCCCTCAACACCGGGGAGCTGTTTTTT
CDR3aa: CASSPLNTGELFF
j_gene: TRBJ2-2
v_gene: TRBV4-1
abundance: few
d_gene: NA

CDR3nt: TGTGCCAGCAGCACTCGAAAGAACACCGGGGAGCTGTTTTTT
CDR3aa: CASSTRKNTGELFF
j_gene: TRBJ2-2
v_gene: TRBV7-8
abundance: few
d_gene: NA

CDR3nt: TGTGCCAGCAGCGCAGACAGGGCCCGATACTACGAGCAGTACTTC
CDR3aa: CASSADRARYYEQYF
j_gene: TRBJ2-7
v_gene: TRBV7-4
abundance: few
d_gene: TRBD1

CDR3nt: TGTGCCAGCAGCCCCCTAGCTAGCGGCGAGCAGTACTTC
CDR3aa: CASSPLASGEQYF
j_gene: TRBJ2-7
v_gene: TRBV7-7
abundance: NA
d_gene: TRBD2

CDR3nt: NA
CDR3aa: CASSKVGQGAGEQYF
j_gene: TRBJ2-7
v_gene: TRBV21-1
abundance: NA
d_gene: NA

CDR3nt: TGTGCCAGCAGCCAAGAGACGCTTTCTGGAAACACCATATATTTT
CDR3aa: CASSQETLSGNTIYF
j_gene: TRBJ1-3
v_gene: TRBV4-2
abundance: NA
d_gene: NA

CDR3nt: TGTGCCAGCAGCTTAGGGGCTCGGGAGTGGACCGGGGAGCTGTTTTTT
CDR3aa: CASSLGAREWTGELFF
j_gene: TRBJ2-2
v_gene: TRBV7-8
abundance: NA
d_gene: NA

CDR3nt: TGTGCCAGTAGTATAGCCCGGGGACGGGACTTCACAGATACGCAGTATTTT
CDR3aa: CASSIARGRDFTDTQYF
j_gene: TRBJ2-3
v_gene: TRBV19
abundance: once
d_gene: NA

CDR3nt: TGTGCTAGTGGTCCGGGGCTAGCGGGCCTCACAGATACGCAGTATTTT
CDR3aa: CASGPGLAGLTDTQYF
j_gene: TRBJ2-3
v_gene: TRBV12-5
abundance: NA
d_gene: TRBD2

CDR3nt: TGTGCCAGCAGCTTAGCCACCTATGGCTACACCTTC
CDR3aa: CASSLATYGYTF
j_gene: TRBJ1-2
v_gene: TRBV7-2
abundance: NA
d_gene: NA

CDR3nt: TGTGCCAGCAGTCAACGACAGGCGCTCAACTATGGCTACACCTTC
CDR3aa: CASSQRQALNYGYTF
j_gene: TRBJ1-2
v_gene: TRBV6-5
abundance: NA
d_gene: NA

CDR3nt: TGTGCCAGCAGCCAAGATGGAGACTACCAAAACATTCAGTACTTC
CDR3aa: CASSQDGDYQNIQYF
j_gene: TRBJ2-4
v_gene: TRBV4-2
abundance: NA
d_gene: NA

CDR3nt: TGTGCCAGTAGTATAGTGGGGGGGTCCGGGGAGCTGTTTTTT
CDR3aa: CASSIVGGSGELFF
j_gene: TRBJ2-2
v_gene: TRBV19
abundance: NA
d_gene: TRBD2

CDR3nt: TGTGCCAGCAGTGACGGGGATGGGGCCTATGAGCAGTTCTTC
CDR3aa: CASSDGDGAYEQFF
j_gene: TRBJ2-1
v_gene: TRBV6-4
abundance: NA
d_gene: NA

CDR3nt: TGTGCCAGCGGGGGAGGGATCAACGAGCAGTACTTC
CDR3aa: CASGGGINEQYF
j_gene: TRBJ2-7
v_gene: TRBV7-8
abundance: NA
d_gene: TRBD2

CDR3nt: TGTGCCTGGAGTGGTGACCCCCCCACAGATACGCAGTATTTT
CDR3aa: CAWSGDPPTDTQYF
j_gene: TRBJ2-3
v_gene: TRBV30
abundance: NA
d_gene: NA

CDR3nt: TGTGCCAGCAGCTTACAGGACAGGGCTGGAAACACCATATATTTT
CDR3aa: CASSLQDRAGNTIYF
j_gene: TRBJ1-3
v_gene: TRBV11-2
abundance: NA
d_gene: TRBD1

CDR3nt: TGTGCCAGCAGTGAGGGGGGACGGCTGAGTTCGAACACCGGGGAGCTGTTTTTT
CDR3aa: CASSEGGRLSSNTGELFF
j_gene: TRBJ2-2
v_gene: TRBV25-1
abundance: large
d_gene: NA

CDR3nt: TGTGCCAGCAGTGCTACGGGAAGGGGTCAGCCCCAGCATTTT
CDR3aa: CASSATGRGQPQHF
j_gene: TRBJ1-5
v_gene: TRBV6-1
abundance: NA
d_gene: NA

CDR3nt: TGTGCCAGCATTAGGGGAATCACTGAAGCTTTCTTT
CDR3aa: CASIRGITEAFF
j_gene: TRBJ1-1
v_gene: TRBV2
abundance: NA
d_gene: NA

CDR3nt: TGCGCCAGCAGCTTGGTGGACCCCACGGACAATGAGCAGTTCTTC
CDR3aa: CASSLVDPTDNEQFF
j_gene: TRBJ2-1
v_gene: TRBV5-1
abundance: NA
d_gene: NA

CDR3nt: TGCGCCAGCAGCCTGGAGGGGGCAACTAATGAAAAACTGTTTTTT
CDR3aa: CASSLEGATNEKLFF
j_gene: TRBJ1-4
v_gene: TRBV5-1
abundance: NA
d_gene: NA

CDR3nt: TGTGCCAGCAGCGTATCTGGTTATGGAAACACCATATATTTT
CDR3aa: CASSVSGYGNTIYF
j_gene: TRBJ1-3
v_gene: TRBV9
abundance: NA
d_gene: NA

CDR3nt: TGTGCCATCTCCGGGATTAACACTGAAGCTTTCTTT
CDR3aa: CAISGINTEAFF
j_gene: TRBJ1-1
v_gene: TRBV10-3
abundance: once
d_gene: NA

CDR3nt: TGTGCCAGCAGCTTGCTCACAGATACGCAGTATTTT
CDR3aa: CASSLLTDTQYF
j_gene: TRBJ2-3
v_gene: TRBV5-4
abundance: NA
d_gene: NA

CDR3nt: TGTGCCAGCAGCAAAGCTAAGGGGCAGAGAGAGACCCAGTACTTC
CDR3aa: CASSKAKGQRETQYF
j_gene: TRBJ2-5
v_gene: TRBV21-1
abundance: NA
d_gene: NA

CDR3nt: TGTGCCAGCACACGGGACTCAGATACGCAGTATTTT
CDR3aa: CASTRDSDTQYF
j_gene: TRBJ2-3
v_gene: TRBV5-5
abundance: NA
d_gene: NA

CDR3nt: TGTGCCAGTAGTAACGGACTAGCGGGAATAAATGAGCAGTTCTTC
CDR3aa: CASSNGLAGINEQFF
j_gene: TRBJ2-1
v_gene: TRBV19
abundance: NA
d_gene: TRBD2

CDR3nt: TGTGCCTGGAGTGTTACTAGCGGGAATCTAGCCAAAAACATTCAGTACTTC
CDR3aa: CAWSVTSGNLAKNIQYF
j_gene: TRBJ2-4
v_gene: TRBV30
abundance: NA
d_gene: TRBD2

CDR3nt: TGTGCCAGCTTCGGGGAATCCTACGAGCAGTACTTC
CDR3aa: CASFGESYEQYF
j_gene: TRBJ2-7
v_gene: TRBV2
abundance: few
d_gene: NA

CDR3nt: TGCGCCAGCAGCTTGATGGGACAGGGGGCGAGGGGAGAGACCCAGTACTTC
CDR3aa: CASSLMGQGARGETQYF
j_gene: TRBJ2-5
v_gene: TRBV5-1
abundance: NA
d_gene: TRBD1

CDR3nt: TGTGCCACCCGTGGACAGGGGGGGGGCAATCAGCCCCAGCATTTT
CDR3aa: CATRGQGGGNQPQHF
j_gene: TRBJ1-5
v_gene: TRBV15
abundance: NA
d_gene: TRBD1

CDR3nt: TGTGCCAGCAGCTCAGGACAGGGGAACACGGAGACCCAGTACTTC
CDR3aa: CASSSGQGNTETQYF
j_gene: TRBJ2-5
v_gene: TRBV11-2
abundance: few
d_gene: TRBD1

CDR3nt: TGTGCCAGCAGTCCTCACCCCCTAGCGACCGTTTCGAATACGCAGTATTTT
CDR3aa: CASSPHPLATVSNTQYF
j_gene: TRBJ2-3
v_gene: TRBV27
abundance: NA
d_gene: NA

CDR3nt: TGCGCCAGCAGCGGATTAGGGGGTTTTGGGGAGCTGTTTTTT
CDR3aa: CASSGLGGFGELFF
j_gene: TRBJ2-2
v_gene: TRBV5-4
abundance: once
d_gene: NA

CDR3nt: TGCGCCAGCAGCTTGTGGGTGGGGAACACTGAAGCTTTCTTT
CDR3aa: CASSLWVGNTEAFF
j_gene: TRBJ1-1
v_gene: TRBV5-1
abundance: once
d_gene: NA

CDR3nt: TGTGCCAGCAAGCGTGGGGGGCTCGGCACTGAAGCTTTCTTT
CDR3aa: CASKRGGLGTEAFF
j_gene: TRBJ1-1
v_gene: TRBV6-5
abundance: once
d_gene: NA

CDR3nt: TGCGCCGGACACGTTAACTACGAGCAGTACTTC
CDR3aa: CAGHVNYEQYF
j_gene: TRBJ2-7
v_gene: TRBV23-1
abundance: NA
d_gene: NA

CDR3nt: TGTGCCAGCAGTGACTTTGACCTCTCCTACGAGCAGTACTTC
CDR3aa: CASSDFDLSYEQYF
j_gene: TRBJ2-7
v_gene: TRBV6-1
abundance: few
d_gene: NA

CDR3nt: TGTGCCAGCAGTTCCTTGGGATACAATGAGCAGTTCTTC
CDR3aa: CASSSLGYNEQFF
j_gene: TRBJ2-1
v_gene: TRBV27
abundance: NA
d_gene: NA

CDR3nt: TGTGCCAGCAGACTTAAGGGGAATGGGTCCTACAATGAGCAGTTCTTC
CDR3aa: CASRLKGNGSYNEQFF
j_gene: TRBJ2-1
v_gene: TRBV5-4
abundance: NA
d_gene: NA